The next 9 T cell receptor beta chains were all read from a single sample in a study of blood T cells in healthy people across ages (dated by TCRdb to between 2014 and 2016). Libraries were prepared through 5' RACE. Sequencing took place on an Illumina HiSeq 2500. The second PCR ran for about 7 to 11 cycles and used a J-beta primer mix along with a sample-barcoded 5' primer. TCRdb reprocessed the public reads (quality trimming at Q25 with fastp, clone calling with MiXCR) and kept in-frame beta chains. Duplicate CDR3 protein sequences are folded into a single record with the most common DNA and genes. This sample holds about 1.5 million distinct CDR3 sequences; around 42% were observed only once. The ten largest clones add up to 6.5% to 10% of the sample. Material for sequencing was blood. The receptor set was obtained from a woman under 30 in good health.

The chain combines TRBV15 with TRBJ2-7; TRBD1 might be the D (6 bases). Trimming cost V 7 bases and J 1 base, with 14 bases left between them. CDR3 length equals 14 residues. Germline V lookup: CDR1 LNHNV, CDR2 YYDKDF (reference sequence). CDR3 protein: CATTSSQGSYEQYF. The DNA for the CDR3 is TGTGCCACCACCTCGTCCCAGGGGTCCTACGAGCAGTACTTC. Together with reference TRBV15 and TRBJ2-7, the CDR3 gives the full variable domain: DAMVIQNPRYQVTQFGKPVTLSCSQTLNHNVMYWYQQKSSQAPKLLFHYYDKDFNNEADTPDNFQSRRPNTSFCFLDIRSPGLGDTAMYLCATTSSQGSYEQYFGPGTRLTVT.

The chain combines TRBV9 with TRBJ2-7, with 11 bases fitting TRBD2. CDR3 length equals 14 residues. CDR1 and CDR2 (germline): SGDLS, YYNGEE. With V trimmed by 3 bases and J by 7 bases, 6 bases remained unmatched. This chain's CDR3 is CASSGTSGFAEQYF. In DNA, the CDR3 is TGTGCCAGCAGCGGGACTAGCGGGTTTGCTGAGCAGTACTTC.

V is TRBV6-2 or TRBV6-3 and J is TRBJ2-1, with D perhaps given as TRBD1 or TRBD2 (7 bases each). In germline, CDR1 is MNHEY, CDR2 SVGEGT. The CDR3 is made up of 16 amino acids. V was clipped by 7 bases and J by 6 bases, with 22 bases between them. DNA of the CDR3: TGTGCCAGCACCCCAGGGGGGACTACTATCCGCAATGAGCAGTTCTTC. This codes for CASTPGGTTIRNEQFF.

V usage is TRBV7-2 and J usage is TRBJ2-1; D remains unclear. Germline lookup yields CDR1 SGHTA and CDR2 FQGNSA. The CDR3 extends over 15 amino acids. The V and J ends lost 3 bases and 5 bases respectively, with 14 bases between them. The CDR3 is CASSFLETLNNEQFF. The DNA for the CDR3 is TGTGCCAGCAGCTTTTTAGAGACGCTCAACAATGAGCAGTTCTTC.

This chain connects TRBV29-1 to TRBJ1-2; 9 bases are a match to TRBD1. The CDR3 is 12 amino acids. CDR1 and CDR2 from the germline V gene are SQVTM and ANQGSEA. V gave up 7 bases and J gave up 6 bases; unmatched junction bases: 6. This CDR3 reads CSGGGQGHGYTF. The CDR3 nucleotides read TGCAGCGGGGGGGGACAGGGTCATGGCTACACCTTC. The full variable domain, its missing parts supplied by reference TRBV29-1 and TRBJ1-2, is SAVISQKPSRDICQRGTSLTIQCQVDSQVTMMFWYRQQPGQSLTLIATANQGSEATYESGFVIDKFPISRPNLTFSTLTVSNMSPEDSSIYLCSGGGQGHGYTFGSGTRLTVV.

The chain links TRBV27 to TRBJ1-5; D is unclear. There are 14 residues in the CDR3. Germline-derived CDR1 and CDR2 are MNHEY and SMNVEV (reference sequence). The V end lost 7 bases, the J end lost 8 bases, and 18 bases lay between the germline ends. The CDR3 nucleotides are TGTGCCAGCATTCCCTTCGGGGTTTCGGAGCCCCAGCATTTT. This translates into CASIPFGVSEPQHF.

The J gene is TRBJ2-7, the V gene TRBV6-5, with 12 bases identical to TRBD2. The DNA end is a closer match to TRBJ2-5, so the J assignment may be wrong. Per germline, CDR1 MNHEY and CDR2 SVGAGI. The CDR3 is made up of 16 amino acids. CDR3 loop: CASSSLLAGGPGTQYF. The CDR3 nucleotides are TGTGCCAGCAGTTCCCTCCTAGCGGGAGGGCCAGGGACCCAGTACTTC.

The CDR3 DNA reads TGTGCCAGCAGATCCCCGGGGGGAACTAATGAAAAACTGTTTTTT. Translation gives CASRSPGGTNEKLFF. J is TRBJ1-4 and V is TRBV6-5; D perhaps matches TRBD1 (5 bases). The CDR3 has 15 residues. The ends were cut back, 6 bases at V and 1 base at J, with 12 bases in the middle. CDR1 and CDR2 from the germline V gene are MNHEY and SVGAGI.

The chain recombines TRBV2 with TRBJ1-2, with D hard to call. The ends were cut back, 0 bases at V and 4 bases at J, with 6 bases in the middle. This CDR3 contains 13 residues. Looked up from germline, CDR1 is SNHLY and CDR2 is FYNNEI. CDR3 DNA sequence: TGTGCCAGCAGTGAAGCAATAGCCTATGGCTACACCTTC. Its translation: CASSEAIAYGYTF. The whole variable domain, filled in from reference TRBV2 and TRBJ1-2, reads EPEVTQTPSHQVTQMGQEVILRCVPISNHLYFYWYRQILGQKVEFLVSFYNNEISEKSEIFDDQFSVERPDGSNFTLKIRSTKLEDSAMYFCASSEAIAYGYTFGSGTRLTVV.